The present entry profiles one TCR beta chain with its context. Original analysis: Estimation of nucleated cell counts relied on the amplification of reference gene primers. TCRdb keeps only in-frame clones here, not all; method: immunoSEQ multiplex PCR. That table furnishes V, J and clone size, whereas the DNA furnished D and trimming. The table includes 85,000 to 130,000 clones, roughly four fifths detected once. The CDR3 is 12 amino acids. Germline V CDR1 and CDR2: SNHLY, FYNNEI. Trimming took off 2 bases at V and 9 bases at J, with 11 bases between the two ends. The data stem from a study of blood T cell repertoires in COVID-19.

The V gene is TRBV2, the J gene TRBJ2-7; D is uncertain. This TCR came from a woman aged 80 or older with active or convalescent COVID-19. The sequencing input was peripheral blood. CDR3 coding DNA: TGTGCCAGCAGTGAAACGCAGAGGTGGCAGTACTTC. Amino acids: CASSETQRWQYF.